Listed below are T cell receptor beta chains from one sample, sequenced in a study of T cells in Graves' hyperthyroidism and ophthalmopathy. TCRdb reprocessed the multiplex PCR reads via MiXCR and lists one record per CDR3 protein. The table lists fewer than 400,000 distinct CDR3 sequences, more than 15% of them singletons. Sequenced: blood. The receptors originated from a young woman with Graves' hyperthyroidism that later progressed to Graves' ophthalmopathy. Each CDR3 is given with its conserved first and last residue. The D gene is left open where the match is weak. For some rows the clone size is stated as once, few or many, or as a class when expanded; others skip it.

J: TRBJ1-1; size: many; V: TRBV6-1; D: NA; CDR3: CASSIYREAFF; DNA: TGTGCCAGCAGTATCTACAGAGAAGCTTTCTTT
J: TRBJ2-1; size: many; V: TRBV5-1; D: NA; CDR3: CASSPYTATYNEQFF; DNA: TGCGCCAGCAGCCCTTATACGGCTACCTACAATGAGCAGTTCTTC
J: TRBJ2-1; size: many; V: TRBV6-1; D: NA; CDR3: CASSKWGVYNEQFF; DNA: TGTGCCAGCAGTAAGTGGGGGGTCTACAATGAGCAGTTCTTC
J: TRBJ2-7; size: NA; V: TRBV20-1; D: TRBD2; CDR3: CSARPFLAGAHEQYF; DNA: TGCAGTGCTAGACCCTTTCTAGCGGGAGCTCATGAGCAGTACTTC
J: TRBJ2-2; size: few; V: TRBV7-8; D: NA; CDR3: CASSLALAGTGALTGELFF; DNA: TGTGCCAGCAGCTTAGCGCTTGCTGGAACGGGAGCTTTGACCGGGGAGCTGTTTTTT
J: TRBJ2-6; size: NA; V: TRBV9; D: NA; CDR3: CASSSRKESGANVLTF; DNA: TGTGCCAGCAGCTCCCGGAAGGAGTCTGGGGCCAACGTCCTGACTTTC
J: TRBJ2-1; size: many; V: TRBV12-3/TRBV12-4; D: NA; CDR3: CASSPMAPGGDEQFF; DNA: TGTGCCAGCAGCCCTATGGCCCCCGGAGGCGATGAGCAGTTCTTC
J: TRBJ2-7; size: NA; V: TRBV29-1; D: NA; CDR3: CSVEEGGNYEQYF; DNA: TGCAGCGTTGAAGAGGGTGGGAACTACGAGCAGTACTTC
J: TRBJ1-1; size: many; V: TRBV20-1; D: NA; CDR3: CSARDRPLKAEAFF; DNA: TGCAGTGCTAGGGACCGCCCCTTAAAGGCTGAAGCTTTCTTT
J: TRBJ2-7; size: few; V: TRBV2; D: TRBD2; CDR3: CASGSGILLTYEQYF; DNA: TGTGCCAGCGGGAGCGGGATCCTCCTAACCTACGAGCAGTACTTC
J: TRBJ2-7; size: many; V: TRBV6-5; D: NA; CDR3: CASSYRAGLAYEQYF; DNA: TGTGCCAGCAGTTACAGGGCAGGGTTGGCCTACGAGCAGTACTTC
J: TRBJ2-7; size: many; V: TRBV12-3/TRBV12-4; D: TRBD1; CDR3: CASSTTGTGDYEQYF; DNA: TGTGCCAGCAGTACAACCGGGACAGGGGACTACGAGCAGTACTTC
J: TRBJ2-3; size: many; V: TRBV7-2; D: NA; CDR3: CASSFNKNTQYF; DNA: TGTGCCAGCAGCTTCAATAAGAATACGCAGTATTTT
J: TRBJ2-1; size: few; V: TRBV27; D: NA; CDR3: CASSFWGNEQFF; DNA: TGTGCCAGCAGTTTTTGGGGCAATGAGCAGTTCTTC
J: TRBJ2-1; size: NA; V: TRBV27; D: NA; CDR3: CASTRPPGNEQFF; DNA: TGTGCCAGCACCCGCCCCCCAGGGAATGAGCAGTTCTTC
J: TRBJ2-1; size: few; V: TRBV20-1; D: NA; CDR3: CSASDFPGTMSSYNEQFF; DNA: TGCAGTGCTAGTGATTTCCCCGGGACGATGAGCTCCTACAATGAGCAGTTCTTC
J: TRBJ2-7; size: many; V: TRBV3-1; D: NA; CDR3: CASSQERAYEQYF; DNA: TGTGCCAGCAGCCAAGAAAGGGCTTACGAGCAGTACTTC
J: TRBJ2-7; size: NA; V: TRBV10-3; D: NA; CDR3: CAISESAYEQYF; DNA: TGTGCCATCAGTGAGTCTGCCTACGAGCAGTACTTC
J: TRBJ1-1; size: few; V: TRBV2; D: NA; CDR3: CASSEGPTRRDTEAFF; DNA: TGTGCCAGCAGTGAAGGGCCTACGAGGAGGGACACTGAAGCTTTCTTT
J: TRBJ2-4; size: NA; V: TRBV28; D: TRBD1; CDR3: CASSESGGQGNGGGAKNIQYF; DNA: TGTGCCAGCAGTGAATCCGGGGGACAGGGGAATGGTGGAGGTGCCAAAAACATTCAGTACTTC
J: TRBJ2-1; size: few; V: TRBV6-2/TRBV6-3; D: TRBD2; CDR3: CASSYVEASGREQFF; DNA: TGTGCCAGCAGTTACGTAGAAGCTAGCGGAAGGGAGCAGTTCTTC
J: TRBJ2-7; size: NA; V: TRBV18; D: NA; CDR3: CASSPRDYQRFREQYF; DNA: TGTGCCAGCTCACCACGTGACTATCAACGGTTCCGCGAGCAGTACTTC
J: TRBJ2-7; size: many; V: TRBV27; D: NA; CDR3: CASSFPGTHLYEQYF; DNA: TGTGCCAGCAGTTTTCCGGGGACTCACCTCTACGAGCAGTACTTC
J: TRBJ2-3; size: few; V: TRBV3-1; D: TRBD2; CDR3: CASSPLGGLAEYTQYF; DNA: TGTGCCAGCAGCCCCTTGGGAGGACTAGCGGAGTATACGCAGTATTTT
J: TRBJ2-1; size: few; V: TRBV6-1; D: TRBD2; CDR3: CASSSIAWTSGRATSSYNEQFF; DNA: TGTGCCAGCAGCTCCATCGCCTGGACTAGCGGGAGGGCCACAAGCTCCTACAATGAGCAGTTCTTC